Listed here is a single T cell receptor beta chain. The sample comes from a study of blood T cell repertoires in COVID-19. Study summary: Acute and convalescent COVID-19 samples came from the United States, Italy and Spain. PBMCs, B-cell-depleted T cells, or T cells were the source of the cDNA or gDNA that made up the material.

Trimming took 5 bases from V and 4 from J; bases not matched to a gene: 6. From germline, CDR1 is SEHNR and CDR2 FQNEAQ (reference sequence). The CDR3 has 14 amino acids. The authors' processing: Researchers report that nucleated cell counts were estimated from reference gene primer amplification. The protocol was immunoSEQ multiplex PCR, while the TCRdb copy is restricted to in-frame clones and leaves out a portion. D and trimming come from the DNA, and the V and J calls and clone size come from that table. This table holds about 190,000 clones, under 85% found once. The chain is built from TRBV7-9 and TRBJ1-1; 8 nucleotides match TRBD1. Sequencing was performed on peripheral blood. This receptor was taken from a woman aged 40 to 50 with acute or convalescent COVID-19. DNA for the CDR3: TGTGCCAGCAGCATAGGACAGGGACTCACTGAAGCTTTCTTT. Translated: CASSIGQGLTEAFF.